One TCR beta chain is described in this entry. As yet, its antigen is unknown. The data were obtained in a study of memory CD4+ T cells and cytomegalovirus serostatus. Whole-study results and caveats: 67 of 164 known CMV-associated TCRbeta sequences appeared in CD4+ memory.

CDR3 size: 11 residues. Germline CDR1 is SGHRS and CDR2 is YFSETQ. V gave up 4 bases and J gave up 14 bases, with 14 bases separating them. TCRdb's table, derived via immunoSEQ multiplex PCR, lists solely in-frame clones and lacks some. The data contain under 55,000 clones, about 83% of them seen just once; the ten biggest clones take up roughly 2%. The sort gate was single viable CD3+CD4+CD8-CD45RO+ cells for memory CD4+ T cells. V is TRBV5-1 and J is TRBJ2-3, with D perhaps matching TRBD2 (6 bases). The sequence was obtained from an adult in good health and CMV-seropositive. The sequenced material came from memory CD4+ T cells from blood. The CDR3, as DNA: TGCGCCAGCAGCCTGGAGGGGATCGGGTATTTT. Protein sequence: CASSLEGIGYF.